The TCR beta chain described here comes from a study of T-cell reconstitution after alpha-beta-depleted transplantation in children. Study-wide results and caveats: Most T-cell counts and diversity one year after the transplant came from T cells that were newly produced.

This clonotype has a handful of counts. Antigen unknown. The germline V gene encodes CDR1 SGHAT and CDR2 FQDESV (reference sequence). Trimming removed 3 bases from V and 5 bases from J, with 10 bases in between. The CDR3 spans 13 residues. The authors prepared the TCRbeta library with unique molecular identifiers. TCRdb reprocessed the PCR reads with MiXCR, giving one entry per CDR3 protein. Among approximately 97,000 distinct CDR3 sequences listed, about 7.5% were seen once. V and J are TRBV11-1 and TRBJ2-5; D gene uncertain. The receptor was isolated from a boy aged 2 to 10 with acute lymphoblastic leukemia, due to receive a stem cell transplant. The source was PBMCs, collected before TCRalphabeta/CD19-depleted stem cell transplant. The CDR3 bases are TGTGCCAGCAGCTTCCGTGGAGTTGAGACCCAGTACTTC. Amino acids: CASSFRGVETQYF.